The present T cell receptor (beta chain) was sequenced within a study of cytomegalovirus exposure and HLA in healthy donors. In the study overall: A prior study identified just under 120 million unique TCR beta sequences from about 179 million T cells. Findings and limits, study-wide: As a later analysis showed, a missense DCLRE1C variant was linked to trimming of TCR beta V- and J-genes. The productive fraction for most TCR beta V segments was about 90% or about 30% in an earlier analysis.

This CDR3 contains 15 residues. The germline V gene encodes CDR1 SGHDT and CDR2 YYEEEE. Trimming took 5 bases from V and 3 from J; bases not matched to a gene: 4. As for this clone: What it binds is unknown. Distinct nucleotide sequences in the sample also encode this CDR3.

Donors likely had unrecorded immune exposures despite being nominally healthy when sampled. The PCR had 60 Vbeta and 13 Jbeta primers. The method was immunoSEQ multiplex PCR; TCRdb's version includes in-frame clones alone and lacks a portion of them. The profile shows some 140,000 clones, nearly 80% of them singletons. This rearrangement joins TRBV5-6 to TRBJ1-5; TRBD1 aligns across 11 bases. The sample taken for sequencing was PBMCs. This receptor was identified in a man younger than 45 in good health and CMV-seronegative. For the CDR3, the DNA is TGTGCCAGCAGTCTGGGACAGGGGGTCAATCAGCCCCAGCATTTT. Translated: CASSLGQGVNQPQHF.